The 21 T cell receptor beta chains below come from one sample, sequenced in a study of cytomegalovirus exposure and HLA in healthy donors. The PCR employed 60 Vbeta primers together with 13 Jbeta primers. Sequenced by immunoSEQ multiplex PCR; TCRdb stores in-frame clones only, minus some. The sample records 150,000 to 200,000 clones, 70% to 80% being singletons. Sequenced material: PBMCs. The receptor set was obtained from a woman in her 40s in good health and CMV-seronegative.

The chain has TRBV7-2 and TRBJ2-3; D is possibly TRBD2 (6 bases). Per germline, CDR1 SGHTA and CDR2 FQGNSA. CDR3 size: 14 residues. Trimming left V 2 bases short and J 4 bases short, with 10 bases between. The CDR3 DNA reads TGTGCCAGCAGCTTATCGGGAGCCCCAGATACGCAGTATTTT. Translating gives CASSLSGAPDTQYF.

The V gene is TRBV11-2, the J gene TRBJ2-2; 16 bases are a match to TRBD2. This CDR3 has 19 residues. Germline loops: CDR1 SGHAT, CDR2 FQNNGV. The V segment lost 4 bases and the J segment 3 bases; nucleotides outside the gene matches: 8. CDR3 DNA sequence: TGTGCCAGCAGCTGGGGACTAGCGGGAGGGAATTCCTACACCGGGGAGCTGTTTTTT. This translates into CASSWGLAGGNSYTGELFF.

This clone has a handful of counts. The chain joins TRBV9 to TRBJ2-1; 11 nucleotides line up with TRBD1. The CDR3 runs to 14 residues. The V and J ends lost 7 bases and 9 bases, in that order; junction bases with no gene match: 9. CDR1 and CDR2 (germline): SGDLS, YYNGEE. The CDR3 protein is CASARDRGGVEQFF. Here the CDR3 DNA reads TGTGCCAGCGCCCGGGACAGGGGGGGCGTTGAGCAGTTCTTC.

The rearrangement joins TRBV20-1 to TRBJ2-7, with D unclear. CDR1 DFQATT and CDR2 SNEGSKA come from the germline V gene (reference sequence). The V and J ends lost 1 base and 7 bases respectively, with 8 bases between them. The CDR3 loop spans 11 amino acids. The CDR3 nucleotides read TGCAGTGCTAGAGGATCCGGGGAGCAGTACTTC. Translated, it gives CSARGSGEQYF.

The chain joins TRBV7-9 to TRBJ2-7; the match to TRBD1 covers 10 bases. CDR1 and CDR2 from the germline V gene are SEHNR and FQNEAQ (reference sequence). V trimming: 6 bases; J trimming: 1 base; junction bases outside the gene matches: 6. This CDR3 has 15 residues. CDR3 coding DNA: TGTGCCAGCAGAGCCGGGACAGGGGCTTCCTACGAGCAGTACTTC. As protein: CASRAGTGASYEQYF.

The J gene is TRBJ1-2, the V gene TRBV10-2, with D maybe TRBD1 (6 bases). V shed 0 bases and J shed 5 bases, with 16 bases lying between them. CDR3 length equals 16 residues. The germline V gene has CDR1 WSHSY and CDR2 SAAADI. The CDR3 is CASSESTQGAGYGYTF. In nucleotides, the CDR3 is TGCGCCAGCAGTGAGTCGACACAGGGTGCGGGTTATGGCTACACCTTC.

Comment on this clone: Relative to the germline gene, one junction end is altered; a read error may explain this. The rearrangement links TRBV27 to TRBJ2-6; D may be TRBD1 (5 bases). The CDR3 contains 14 residues. The V gene's germline CDR1 is MNHEY and CDR2 SMNVEV (reference sequence). The CDR3 DNA reads TGTGCCAGCAGTCTTGAAGCTGGGGCCAACGGCCTGACTTTC. Encoded protein: CASSLEAGANGLTF.

This sequence joins TRBV27 and TRBJ2-7; 13 bases align to TRBD2. CDR3 size: 16 residues. CDR1 is MNHEY, CDR2 SMNVEV, per germline (reference sequence). Trimming at V came to 1 base and at J to 9 bases, leaving 9 bases not matched to a gene. The CDR3 sequence: CASSLLTELAGGRQYF. The CDR3 bases are TGTGCCAGCAGTTTATTAACTGAACTAGCGGGAGGGCGGCAGTACTTC.

The gene calls are TRBV7-2 and TRBJ1-1; 8 positions match TRBD1. The CDR3 has 14 residues. Per germline, CDR1 SGHTA and CDR2 FQGNSA. The trim removed 0 bases at V and 7 bases at J, leaving 4 bases unmatched. DNA for the CDR3: TGTGCCAGCAGCTTAGCGAGGACAGGGAGTGAAGCTTTCTTT. This gives the protein CASSLARTGSEAFF.

The chain has TRBV2 and TRBJ2-3; perhaps TRBD1 as D (6 bases). There are 17 residues in the CDR3. Germline CDR1 and CDR2: SNHLY and FYNNEI. V was clipped by 4 bases and J by 0 bases, with 17 bases between them. Here the CDR3 DNA reads TGTGCCAGCAGTGCCCCTAATGGACAGCCCAGCACAGATACGCAGTATTTT. Amino acids: CASSAPNGQPSTDTQYF.

This chain joins TRBV6-1 and TRBJ2-7, with D hard to call. Germline CDR1 MNHNS, CDR2 SASEGT. The CDR3 has 18 residues. Trimming took off 0 bases at V and 4 bases at J, with 22 bases between the two ends. CDR3 DNA: TGTGCCAGCAGTGAAGCGTCTTTCACAGCCTATCTCGGTTACGAGCAGTACTTC. It specifies CASSEASFTAYLGYEQYF.

The chain has TRBV9 and TRBJ1-5; TRBD1 agrees at 8 bases. The CDR3 has 14 residues. V shed 3 bases, J shed 6 bases, and the junction held 5 bases outside the gene matches. The germline gives CDR1 SGDLS, CDR2 YYNGEE. The CDR3 DNA reads TGTGCCAGCAGCGGAACAGGGGGGAGTCAGCCCCAGCATTTT. Amino acids: CASSGTGGSQPQHF.

The chain couples TRBV6-6 to TRBJ2-7, with 8 bases aligning to TRBD1. With V trimmed by 6 bases and J by 6 bases, 16 bases remained unmatched. This CDR3 is built from 16 residues. The germline gives CDR1 MNHNY, CDR2 SVGAGI (reference sequence). CDR3: CASRNTDRVDFGEQYF. CDR3 nucleotides: TGTGCCAGCAGAAATACGGACAGGGTAGATTTTGGCGAGCAGTACTTC.

The chain carries TRBV29-1 and TRBJ2-7; D may be TRBD2 (6 bases). CDR1 and CDR2 (germline): SQVTM, ANQGSEA. Trimming stripped 6 bases from V and 4 bases from J, with 16 bases between. The CDR3 consists of 13 residues. The CDR3: CSVLTEGSYEQYF. The CDR3 DNA follows: TGCAGCGTCTTGACGGAGGGTAGTTACGAGCAGTACTTC.

The chain carries TRBV5-1 and TRBJ2-5; tentative D call: TRBD2 (6 bases). V lost 0 bases, J lost 1 base, and 16 bases lay in between. This CDR3 region has 17 residues. CDR1 is SGHRS and CDR2 is YFSETQ in the germline V gene. The DNA of the CDR3 is TGCGCCAGCAGCTTGGTGGGGGGAACAGCCGGCCAAGAGACCCAGTACTTC. Translated, it gives CASSLVGGTAGQETQYF.

The chain links TRBV9 to TRBJ2-7, with D possibly being TRBD1 (6 bases). The V end lost 4 bases, the J end lost 2 bases, and 13 bases lay between the germline ends. Germline loops: CDR1 SGDLS, CDR2 YYNGEE. The CDR3 sequence is 14 residues long. CDR3 DNA: TGTGCCAGCAGCCCAGGACAGCGCACCTACGAGCAGTACTTC. Its translation: CASSPGQRTYEQYF.

V usage is TRBV19 and J usage is TRBJ2-5, with TRBD1 matching over 9 bases. The last part of the DNA fits TRBJ2-7 better; the J call may be wrong. In germline, CDR1 is LNHDA, CDR2 SQIVND (reference sequence). The CDR3 is made up of 15 amino acids. CDR3 loop: CASSPSLGTGHEQYF. The CDR3 DNA is TGTGCCAGTAGTCCGTCACTCGGGACAGGGCACGAGCAGTACTTC.

The chain uses TRBV10-3 and TRBJ2-2, with 8 nucleotides matching TRBD2. Per the germline V gene, CDR1 is ENHRY and CDR2 is SYGVKD. V shed 10 bases and J 7 bases; nucleotides not matched to a gene: 8. This CDR3 is built from 13 residues. The CDR3 is CATRPAGGGELFF. In nucleotides, the CDR3 is TGTGCCACCCGCCCCGCGGGAGGCGGGGAGCTGTTTTTT.

J is TRBJ2-1 and V is TRBV7-2; 9 nucleotides line up with TRBD2. The CDR3 is 19 residues long. The trim removed 3 bases at V and 0 bases at J, leaving 12 bases unmatched. The germline V gene has CDR1 SGHTA and CDR2 FQGNSA. The CDR3 here is CASSFSGLADTSSYNEQFF. DNA for the CDR3: TGTGCCAGCAGCTTCTCGGGACTAGCTGATACAAGCTCCTACAATGAGCAGTTCTTC.

The chain uses TRBV7-2 and TRBJ2-7; D uncertain. The CDR3 runs 11 residues. Germline CDR1 reads SGHTA; CDR2 reads FQGNSA. V lost 1 base, J lost 7 bases, and 5 bases lay in between. CDR3 DNA sequence: TGTGCCAGCAGCTTAGACTCGGAGCAGTACTTC. This codes for CASSLDSEQYF. The full variable domain, rest sourced from reference TRBV7-2 and TRBJ2-7, is GAGVSQSPSNKVTEKGKDVELRCDPISGHTALYWYRQSLGQGLEFLIYFQGNSAPDKSGLPSDRFSAERTGGSVSTLTIQRTQQEDSAVYLCASSLDSEQYFGPGTRLTVT.

J is TRBJ2-3 and V is TRBV7-9; D unresolved. The V end lost 10 bases, the J end lost 0 bases, and 11 bases lay between the germline ends. This CDR3 has 13 residues. Germline CDR1 SEHNR, CDR2 FQNEAQ (reference sequence). The CDR3: CAKQSSSTDTQYF. In nucleotides, the CDR3 is TGTGCCAAACAGAGCTCTAGCACAGATACGCAGTATTTT.